Below, 29 T cell receptor beta chains from the same sample are listed, as sequenced in a study of radiotherapy plus CTLA-4 blockade in lung cancer. The repertoire was sequenced with immunoSEQ multiplex PCR; TCRdb's copy has only in-frame clones and lacks some. This sample carries about 82,000 clones, about two thirds of them seen once, and the ten largest clones take about 14%. Source: peripheral blood, taken from a patient treated with radiotherapy plus ipilimumab. These receptors were collected from a human donor with non-small cell lung cancer that progressed on radiotherapy plus ipilimumab.

This clone was seen a few times. The rearrangement joins TRBV5-4 to TRBJ1-1; D is ambiguous. Trimming took off 2 bases at V and 3 bases at J, with 5 bases between the two ends. The CDR3 has 12 residues. Looked up from germline, CDR1 is SGHNT and CDR2 is YYREEE (reference sequence). The CDR3 sequence is CASSFHDTEAFF. CDR3 sequence (DNA): TGTGCCAGCAGCTTTCACGACACTGAAGCTTTCTTT.

This clone was counted only a few times. CDR3 DNA sequence: TGTGCCAGCAGTGAGCGGAGCGGGGGTTGGAATGAGCAGTTCTTC. Translated, it gives CASSERSGGWNEQFF. This chain joins TRBV2 and TRBJ2-1; 8 bases line up with TRBD2. The germline gives CDR1 SNHLY, CDR2 FYNNEI. The CDR3 consists of 15 residues. V lost 3 bases and J lost 7; bases outside the gene matches: 8.

This clone was picked up one time. The rearrangement links TRBV5-6 to TRBJ2-2; the D gene is possibly TRBD1 (5 bases). The ends were cut back, 2 bases at V and 7 bases at J, with 6 bases in the middle. The CDR3 runs 12 residues. From germline, CDR1 is SGHDT and CDR2 YYEEEE. The DNA for the CDR3 is TGTGCCAGCAGCTTCGACAGCGGGGAGCTGTTTTTT. Protein product: CASSFDSGELFF.

The J gene is TRBJ2-2, the V gene TRBV27, with 8 bases lining up with TRBD1. This CDR3 has 14 residues. V lost 6 bases, J lost 7 bases, and 7 bases stayed unmatched. The germline gives CDR1 MNHEY, CDR2 SMNVEV (reference sequence). CDR3 protein: CASSADRVSGELFF. In DNA form, the CDR3 reads TGTGCCAGCAGCGCGGACAGGGTTAGCGGGGAGCTGTTTTTT.

The chain employs TRBV7-8 and TRBJ2-7; no firm D call. The CDR3 length is 14 residues. Trimming left V 1 base short and J 4 bases short, with 11 bases between. Germline values: CDR1 SGHVS, CDR2 FQNEAQ. The chain's CDR3 is CASSLGGISYEQYF. The CDR3, as DNA: TGTGCCAGCAGCTTAGGGGGAATATCTTACGAGCAGTACTTC.

The chain is built from TRBV7-6 and TRBJ2-7; 8 nucleotides line up with TRBD1. Looked up from germline, CDR1 is SGHVS and CDR2 is FNYEAQ. CDR3 length equals 15 residues. The ends lost 5 bases at V and 4 bases at J; junction bases unmatched: 10. The CDR3 is CASSLPRDRTYEQYF. In DNA, the CDR3 is TGTGCCAGCAGCCTACCAAGGGACAGGACATACGAGCAGTACTTC.

The chain uses TRBV6-4 and TRBJ2-5; maybe TRBD1 (6 bases). The J call may be in error: the DNA end matches TRBJ2-7 better. Germline lookup yields CDR1 MRHNA and CDR2 SNTAGT. CDR3 length: 14 residues. The CDR3 nucleotides are TGTGCCAGCGCCAAGGCAGGGGACACCCACGAGCAGTACTTC. Translating it yields CASAKAGDTHEQYF.

The rearrangement joins TRBV5-1 to TRBJ2-7; 8 nucleotides match TRBD2. V trimming: 4 bases; J trimming: 1 base; junction bases outside the gene matches: 10. CDR1 is SGHRS and CDR2 is YFSETQ in the germline V gene. This CDR3 is 16 amino acids long. CDR3 sequence (DNA): TGCGCCAGCAGCCCCCTGGGCGGGAGGTTGTCCTACGAGCAGTACTTC. This translates into CASSPLGGRLSYEQYF.

CDR3 protein: CASSAPRLDQNQPQHF. Here the CDR3 DNA reads TGTGCCAGCAGTGCCCCAAGGCTAGACCAGAATCAGCCCCAGCATTTT. This rearrangement joins TRBV6-1 to TRBJ1-5; D gene unclear. V shed 4 bases and J shed 4 bases, with 17 bases lying between them. Germline values: CDR1 MNHNS, CDR2 SASEGT. This CDR3 region has 16 residues.

In its sample, this clone was seen a few times. V usage is TRBV4-1 and J usage is TRBJ1-2, with 9 bases lining up with TRBD1. The CDR3 sequence is 15 residues long. Looked up from germline, CDR1 is MGHRA and CDR2 is YSYEKL. With V trimmed by 3 bases and J by 2 bases, 4 bases remained unmatched. CDR3 in DNA: TGCGCCAGCAGCCAGAGGGACAGGGACAACTATGGCTACACCTTC. As protein: CASSQRDRDNYGYTF.

The chain recombines TRBV27 with TRBJ1-2; weak D call: TRBD1 (6 bases). Deletions cut 2 bases from V and 5 bases from J, with 12 bases between. CDR3 length: 14 residues. Germline assignment: CDR1 MNHEY and CDR2 SMNVEV (reference sequence). CDR3 in amino acids: CASSLAGTSYGYTF. Here the CDR3 DNA reads TGTGCCAGCAGTTTAGCCGGGACATCTTATGGCTACACCTTC.

V gene TRBV28 combines with J gene TRBJ2-2; tentatively, D is TRBD1 (5 bases). Trimming pared 6 bases from V and 4 bases from J, leaving 12 bases between. This CDR3 has 14 residues. From germline, CDR1 is MDHEN and CDR2 SYDVKM. The CDR3 DNA reads TGTGCCAGCAGCCCGCGCCAGGGCACCGGGGAGCTGTTTTTT. It is translated as CASSPRQGTGELFF.

The V call is TRBV6-5, the J call TRBJ1-5; D is undetermined. This CDR3 has 13 residues. Germline assignment: CDR1 MNHEY and CDR2 SVGAGI. Trimming cost V 5 bases and J 7 bases, with 12 bases left between them. The CDR3 nucleotides read TGTGCCAGCAGTGAAGGAGGCATGCAGCCCCAGCATTTT. This codes for CASSEGGMQPQHF.

This clone occurred once. V gene TRBV10-3 combines with J gene TRBJ2-7; the D gene is possibly TRBD2 (5 bases). Germline loops: CDR1 ENHRY, CDR2 SYGVKD. The CDR3 length is 11 residues. The V end was cut by 6 bases, the J end by 6 bases, with 9 bases between. The CDR3 reads CAISLGLEQYF. For the CDR3, the DNA is TGTGCCATCAGCCTCGGACTCGAGCAGTACTTC.

V gene TRBV21-1 combines with J gene TRBJ1-3. TRBV21-1 is a listed pseudogene. The CDR3 runs 15 residues. The CDR3 sequence: CASNLNGFSGNTIYF. The CDR3 coding sequence is TGTGCCAGCAACCTCAACGGTTTCTCTGGAAACACCATATATTTT.

The chain recombines TRBV18 with TRBJ2-5; unclear D gene. The CDR3 loop spans 14 amino acids. Trimming stripped 3 bases from V and 2 bases from J, with 10 bases between. Germline assignment: CDR1 KGHSH and CDR2 LQKENI. CDR3 in amino acids: CASSPTDDQETQYF. CDR3 coding DNA: TGTGCCAGCTCACCCACGGACGATCAAGAGACCCAGTACTTC.

This chain connects TRBV7-9 to TRBJ2-5, with 10 bases aligning to TRBD2. The CDR3 extends over 13 amino acids. Trimming cost V 6 bases and J 8 bases; bases outside gene matches: 6. The germline CDR1 and CDR2 sequences are SEHNR and FQNEAQ (reference sequence). CDR3 DNA sequence: TGTGCCAGCAGTTCTAGCGGGAGCCGTACCCAGTACTTC. It encodes CASSSSGSRTQYF.

V is TRBV7-6 and J is TRBJ2-7; the match to TRBD1 covers 8 bases. CDR3 size: 13 residues. Germline V gene sequence: CDR1 SGHVS, CDR2 FNYEAQ. The V gene end was trimmed by 0 bases and the J gene end by 5 bases; junction bases not matched to a gene: 0. This CDR3 reads CASSLADRDEQYF. The CDR3 DNA is TGTGCCAGCAGCTTAGCGGACAGGGACGAGCAGTACTTC. Combining the CDR3 with reference TRBV7-6 and TRBJ2-7 gives the whole variable domain GAGVSQSPRYKVTKRGQDVALRCDPISGHVSLYWYRQALGQGPEFLTYFNYEAQQDKSGLPNDRFSAERPEGSISTLTIQRTEQRDSAMYRCASSLADRDEQYFGPGTRLTVT.

This clone occurred once. The J gene is TRBJ2-7, the V gene TRBV5-5; 7 bases align to TRBD2. The CDR3 sequence is 16 residues long. Germline V gene data show CDR1 as SGHKS and CDR2 as YYEKEE (reference sequence). The trim removed 2 bases at V and 1 base at J, leaving 9 bases unmatched. The CDR3 here is CASSFWGREGSYEQYF. The CDR3 bases are TGTGCCAGCAGCTTTTGGGGCAGGGAGGGATCCTACGAGCAGTACTTC.

A few counts support this clone. The rearrangement uses TRBV9 and TRBJ2-5; tentatively, D is TRBD2 (6 bases). Germline loops: CDR1 SGDLS, CDR2 YYNGEE. V lost 0 bases, J lost 3 bases, and 12 bases lay in between. The CDR3 totals 15 residues. The DNA for the CDR3 is TGTGCCAGCAGCGTAGGGGGACTGATGAAAGAGACCCAGTACTTC. Protein sequence: CASSVGGLMKETQYF.

V and J are TRBV5-1 and TRBJ2-7, with D perhaps matching TRBD2 (6 bases). The CDR3 consists of 14 residues. The V gene's germline CDR1 is SGHRS and CDR2 YFSETQ. V shed 0 bases and J shed 3 bases, with 10 bases lying between them. This chain's CDR3 is CASSLEAGSYEQYF. In DNA form, the CDR3 reads TGCGCCAGCAGCTTGGAGGCGGGGAGCTACGAGCAGTACTTC.

The chain links TRBV4-1 to TRBJ2-5; D gene unclear. This CDR3 spans 13 amino acids. The germline V and J ends were trimmed by 0 bases and 3 bases, with 5 bases remaining between them. CDR1 is MGHRA, CDR2 YSYEKL, per germline. This CDR3 reads CASSQDLEETQYF. CDR3 coding DNA: TGCGCCAGCAGCCAAGATTTGGAAGAGACCCAGTACTTC.

V usage is TRBV21-1 and J usage is TRBJ1-2; TRBD1 is the table's D call, not checked against the DNA. TRBV21-1 is a listed pseudogene. The CDR3 is 20 amino acids. The CDR3 sequence is CASSKEVRGVRGPSNYGYTF. The CDR3 DNA is TGTGCCAGCAGCAAAGAGGTAAGGGGAGTCAGGGGGCCCTCCAACTATGGCTACACCTTC.

This chain uses TRBV28 with TRBJ2-4, with 10 bases identical to TRBD2. Trimming removed 5 bases from V and 7 bases from J; junction bases left unmatched: 8. The germline V gene has CDR1 MDHEN and CDR2 SYDVKM. This CDR3 contains 15 residues. CDR3 nucleotide sequence: TGTGCCAGCAGTCACAGCGGGAGGGCCTTTAACATTCAGTACTTC. This translates into CASSHSGRAFNIQYF.

The chain is built from TRBV11-3 and TRBJ1-5; D is uncertain. Germline assignment: CDR1 SGHNT and CDR2 YENEEA. Trimming pared 5 bases from V and 4 bases from J, leaving 24 bases between. This CDR3 is built from 18 residues. CDR3 sequence: CASSRTTSATLRNQPQHF. In DNA form, the CDR3 reads TGTGCCAGCAGCCGGACTACCTCGGCTACTCTAAGGAATCAGCCCCAGCATTTT. Full variable domain (rest looked up from reference TRBV11-3 and TRBJ1-5): EAGVVQSPRYKIIEKKQPVAFWCNPISGHNTLYWYLQNLGQGPELLIRYENEEAVDDSQLPKDRFSAERLKGVDSTLKIQPAELGDSAVYLCASSRTTSATLRNQPQHFGDGTRLSIL.

CDR3 sequence reads: CASSFAGGAGNEQFF. CDR3 in DNA: TGTGCCAGCAGCTTTGCAGGGGGCGCTGGGAATGAGCAGTTCTTC. The V and J genes are TRBV7-9 and TRBJ2-1; 8 bases agree with TRBD1. The length of the CDR3 is 15 residues. V shed 3 bases, J shed 7 bases, and the junction held 8 bases outside the gene matches. From germline, CDR1 is SEHNR and CDR2 FQNEAQ (reference sequence).

V usage is TRBV29-1 and J usage is TRBJ2-2; 8 bases are a match to TRBD2. Germline CDR1 reads SQVTM; CDR2 reads ANQGSEA. V shed 6 bases, J shed 1 base, and the junction held 10 bases outside the gene matches. The CDR3 length is 16 residues. The CDR3 DNA follows: TGCAGCGTCCTCCGAACCGGGAGGGAGAACACCGGGGAGCTGTTTTTT. As protein: CSVLRTGRENTGELFF.

The chain carries TRBV28 and TRBJ2-7; 7 bases line up with TRBD1. Per germline, CDR1 MDHEN and CDR2 SYDVKM. The CDR3 covers 18 residues. V was pared by 4 bases and J by 7 bases, with 22 bases of the junction left unmatched. The CDR3 loop is CASSSSRFTGATTGEQYF. CDR3 nucleotide sequence: TGTGCCAGCAGTTCCTCACGTTTTACAGGGGCTACTACGGGGGAGCAGTACTTC. Based on the CDR3 plus reference TRBV28 and TRBJ2-7, the full variable domain is DVKVTQSSRYLVKRTGEKVFLECVQDMDHENMFWYRQDPGLGLRLIYFSYDVKMKEKGDIPEGYSVSREKKERFSLILESASTNQTSMYLCASSSSRFTGATTGEQYFGPGTRLTVT.

The chain couples TRBV6-5 to TRBJ2-1, with 11 bases identical to TRBD1. Germline V gives CDR1 MNHEY, CDR2 SVGAGI. CDR3 length equals 15 residues. After removal of 5 bases from V and 1 base from J, the junction contained 1 base not matched to a gene. The CDR3 nucleotides are TGTGCCAGCAGTGGGACAGGGGGGTCCTACAATGAGCAGTTCTTC. Translated: CASSGTGGSYNEQFF.